Listed below are T cell receptor beta chains from one sample, sequenced in a study of blood T cell repertoires in COVID-19. Using immunoSEQ multiplex PCR, the repertoire was profiled, and TCRdb retains in-frame clones only, with some absent. The repertoire holds about 150,000 clones, with around nine tenths as singletons. The sequenced sample was peripheral blood. The origin of the receptors is a human donor in a cohort sampled during active COVID-19. The CDR3 runs from the conserved cysteine through the conserved F or W.

J | V | CDR3
TRBJ2-7 | TRBV5-6 | CASSLGRAGAVYEQYF
TRBJ1-5 | TRBV7-7 | CASSLDRFQPQHF
TRBJ2-5 | TRBV29-1 | CSVEDNTQYF
TRBJ2-5 | TRBV14 | CASSQGIRGSKETQYF
TRBJ2-7 | TRBV19 | CASSSGLAGASEQYF
TRBJ2-7 | TRBV3-1/TRBV3-2 | CASSHVTSGGTYEQYF
TRBJ2-7 | TRBV4-1 | CASSQEDRPGGEQYF
TRBJ2-7 | TRBV9 | CASTKGSGGGDEQYF
TRBJ2-1 | TRBV7-2 | CASSFVTGGVWHEQFF
TRBJ2-5 | TRBV30 | CAWSVKSGGFRGETQYF
TRBJ2-3 | TRBV7-8 | CASRKSGGLLDTQYF
TRBJ2-3 | TRBV7-9 | CASSLTDTIAGVFTDTQYF
TRBJ2-7 | TRBV7-8 | CASSLVSSADEQYF
TRBJ2-1 | TRBV30 | CAWSVGQGILNEQFF
TRBJ2-7 | TRBV6-2/TRBV6-3 | CASSYEARGFTYEQYF
TRBJ2-7 | TRBV5-1 | CASSLGQGVGYEQYF
TRBJ1-3 | TRBV28 | CASSFGTGGTTIYF
TRBJ1-1 | TRBV9 | CASSRQGRVTEAFF
TRBJ2-5 | TRBV7-9 | CASSLLGGEQETQYF
TRBJ1-4 | TRBV29-1 | CSVMTGESVLTNEKLFF
TRBJ1-4 | TRBV24-1 | CATSDSLTGPNEKLFF
TRBJ2-1 | TRBV6-2/TRBV6-3 | CASSYVGEAGLLYNEQFF
TRBJ1-1 | TRBV9 | CASSVVRGGTEAFF
TRBJ1-3 | TRBV4-1 | CASSQAGGNTIYF
TRBJ1-5 | TRBV6-5 | CASTEGVSNQPQHF
TRBJ2-5 | TRBV9 | CASSVGTGEETQYF
TRBJ2-7 | TRBV25-1 | CASSDRDTAYEQYF
TRBJ2-5 | TRBV6-5 | CASRAWALETQYF
TRBJ2-7 | TRBV2 | CASSEWGPRQGPYEQYF
TRBJ2-4 | TRBV7-9 | CASSFSTVTNLNIQYF
TRBJ1-2 | TRBV19 | CASSLRGQGSGYTF
TRBJ2-7 | TRBV7-9 | CASSTLGEQYF
TRBJ2-7 | TRBV3-1/TRBV3-2 | CASSRRVLAPSSYEQYF
TRBJ2-7 | TRBV28 | CASSHAGTGFYEQYF
TRBJ1-2 | TRBV7-9 | CASSQDRGRGYGYTF
TRBJ2-1 | TRBV29-1 | CSVEAFEQFF
TRBJ2-2 | TRBV5-5 | CASSLDGDTGELFF
TRBJ2-3 | TRBV6-2/TRBV6-3 | CASSYSGGWPDTQYF
TRBJ1-1 | TRBV29-1 | CSGGQNTEAFF
TRBJ2-1 | TRBV6-5 | CASSYWSGFYNEQFF
TRBJ2-5 | TRBV19 | CASTTTGGARETQYF
TRBJ2-2 | TRBV11-2 | CASSGWGPELFF
TRBJ2-1 | TRBV24-1 | CATSDTLQSNEQFF
TRBJ2-7 | TRBV5-6 | CASSPGTGPYEQYF
TRBJ1-1 | TRBV28 | CASGLRTGETEAFF
TRBJ2-2 | TRBV28 | CASLQGSDTGELFF
TRBJ1-5 | TRBV30 | CAYQTGDNQPQHF
TRBJ2-5 | TRBV12-3/TRBV12-4 | CASSLGSETQYF
TRBJ2-1 | TRBV27 | CASSRTSGRAPTNEQFF
TRBJ1-6 | TRBV27 | CASSPGINSPLHF
TRBJ2-1 | TRBV29-1 | CSVAAGGYNEQFF
TRBJ1-4 | TRBV12-3/TRBV12-4 | CASNTGQHEKLFF
TRBJ1-6 | TRBV14 | CASSQEGGAGFNSPLHF